This entry features one T cell receptor (beta chain) sequence. The data were obtained in a study of CD8 T cells in Susac syndrome. RNA was extracted with the RNeasy kit, and a quantity of about 0.45 to 1 ug was reverse transcribed using random hexamers. TCRdb called the immunoSEQ multiplex PCR reads again in MiXCR, with one record for every CDR3 protein. The repertoire includes approximately 190,000 distinct CDR3 sequences, roughly 92% of them detected once, and 0.1% sits in the top ten. There are 15 residues in the CDR3. Germline CDR1 is SGHRS and CDR2 is YFSETQ. The V end was cut by 5 bases, the J end by 3 bases, with 15 bases between.

This receptor was obtained from a human donor in good health. J is TRBJ1-5 and V is TRBV5-1; a weak D match, TRBD1 (6 bases). Source material: CD4+ T cells from PBMCs. For the CDR3, the DNA is TGCGCCAGCAGTGTTGGAGGACAGAACAATCAGCCCCAGCATTTT. Its protein product is CASSVGGQNNQPQHF.